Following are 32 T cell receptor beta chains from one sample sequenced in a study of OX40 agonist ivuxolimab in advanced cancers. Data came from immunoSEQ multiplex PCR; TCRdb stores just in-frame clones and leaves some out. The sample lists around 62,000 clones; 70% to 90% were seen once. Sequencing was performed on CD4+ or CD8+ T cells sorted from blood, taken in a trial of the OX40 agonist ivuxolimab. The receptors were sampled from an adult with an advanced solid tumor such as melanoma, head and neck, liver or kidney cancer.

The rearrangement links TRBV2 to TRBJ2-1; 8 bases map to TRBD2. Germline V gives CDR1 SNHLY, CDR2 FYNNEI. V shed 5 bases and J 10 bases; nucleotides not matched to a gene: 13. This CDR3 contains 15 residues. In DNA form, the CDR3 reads TGTGCCAGCAGTTTACTTAGCGGGACCACGGGGGAGCAGTTCTTC. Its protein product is CASSLLSGTTGEQFF.

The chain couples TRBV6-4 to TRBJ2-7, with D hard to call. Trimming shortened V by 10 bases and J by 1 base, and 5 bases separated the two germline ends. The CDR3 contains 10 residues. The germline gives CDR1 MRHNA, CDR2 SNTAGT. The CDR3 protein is CAIESYEQYF. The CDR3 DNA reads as TGTGCCATAGAATCCTACGAGCAGTACTTC.

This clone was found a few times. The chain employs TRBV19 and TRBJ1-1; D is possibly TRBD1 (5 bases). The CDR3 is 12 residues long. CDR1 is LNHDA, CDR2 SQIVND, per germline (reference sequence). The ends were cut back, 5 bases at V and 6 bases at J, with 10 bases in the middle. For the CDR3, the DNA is TGTGCCAGTAGTCCAGGGTTGGCTGAAGCTTTCTTT. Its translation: CASSPGLAEAFF.

This CDR3 reads CASSLDRNTEAFF. CDR3 coding DNA: TGTGCCAGCAGTCTGGACAGGAACACTGAAGCTTTCTTT. This sequence joins TRBV7-8 and TRBJ1-1, with D tentatively TRBD1 (6 bases). With 6 bases removed from V and 1 base from J, the gap between germline ends came to 9 bases. This CDR3 comprises 13 residues. Germline CDR1 is SGHVS and CDR2 is FQNEAQ.

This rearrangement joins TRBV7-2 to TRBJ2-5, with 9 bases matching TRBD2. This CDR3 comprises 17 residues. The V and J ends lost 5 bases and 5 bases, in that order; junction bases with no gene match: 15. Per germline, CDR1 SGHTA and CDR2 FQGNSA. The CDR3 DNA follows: TGTGCCAGCAGCCCCGATATAGCGGGGGCAAGGAGGGAGACCCAGTACTTC. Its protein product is CASSPDIAGARRETQYF.

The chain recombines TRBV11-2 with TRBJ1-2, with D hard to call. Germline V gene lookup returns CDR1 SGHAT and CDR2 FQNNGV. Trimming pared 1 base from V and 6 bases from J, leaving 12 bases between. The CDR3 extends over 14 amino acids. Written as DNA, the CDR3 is TGTGCCAGCAGCTTAGGAGGGATAATACATGGCTACACCTTC. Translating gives CASSLGGIIHGYTF.

CDR3 nucleotides: TGTGCCAGCGGCGACAGGAGCTATGGCTACACCTTC. Translation gives CASGDRSYGYTF. The chain carries TRBV5-4 and TRBJ1-2, with D maybe TRBD1 (6 bases). The CDR3 totals 12 residues. V was pared by 7 bases and J by 4 bases, with 11 bases between. Germline V lookup: CDR1 SGHNT, CDR2 YYREEE (reference sequence).

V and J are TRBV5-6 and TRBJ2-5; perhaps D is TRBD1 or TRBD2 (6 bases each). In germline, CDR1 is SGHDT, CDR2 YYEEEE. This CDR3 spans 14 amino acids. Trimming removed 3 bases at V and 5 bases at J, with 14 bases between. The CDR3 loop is CASSWTTTGETQYF. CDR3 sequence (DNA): TGTGCCAGCAGCTGGACTACTACAGGGGAGACCCAGTACTTC. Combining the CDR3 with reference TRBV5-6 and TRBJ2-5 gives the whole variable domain DAGVTQSPTHLIKTRGQQVTLRCSPKSGHDTVSWYQQALGQGPQFIFQYYEEEERQRGNFPDRFSGHQFPNYSSELNVNALLLGDSALYLCASSWTTTGETQYFGPGTRLLVL.

The CDR3 coding sequence is TGTGCCAGTAGTATTACAGTGGTTATGGCGGAGCAGTTCTTC. This encodes CASSITVVMAEQFF. The chain links TRBV19 to TRBJ2-1, with D unclear. CDR3 length: 14 residues. Trimming cost V 3 bases and J 10 bases, with 16 bases left between them. CDR1 LNHDA and CDR2 SQIVND come from the germline V gene (reference sequence).

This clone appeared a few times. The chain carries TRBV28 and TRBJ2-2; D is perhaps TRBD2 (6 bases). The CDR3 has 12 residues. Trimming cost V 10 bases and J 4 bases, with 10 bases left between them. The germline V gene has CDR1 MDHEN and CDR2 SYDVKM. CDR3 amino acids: CAIRGSTGELFF. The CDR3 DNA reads TGTGCCATTCGGGGGTCCACCGGGGAGCTGTTTTTT.

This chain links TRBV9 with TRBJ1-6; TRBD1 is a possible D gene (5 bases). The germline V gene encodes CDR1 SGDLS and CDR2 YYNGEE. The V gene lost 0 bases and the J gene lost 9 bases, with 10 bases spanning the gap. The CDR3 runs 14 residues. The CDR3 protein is CASSVEEGRSPLHF. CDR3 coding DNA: TGTGCCAGCAGCGTAGAGGAGGGGCGTTCACCCCTCCACTTT.

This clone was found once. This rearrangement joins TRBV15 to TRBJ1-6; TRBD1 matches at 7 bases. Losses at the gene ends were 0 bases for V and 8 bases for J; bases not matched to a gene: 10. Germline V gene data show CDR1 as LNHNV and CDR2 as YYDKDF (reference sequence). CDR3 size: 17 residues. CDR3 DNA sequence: TGTGCCACCAGCAGAGAGACAGGGACCTATCGGGATTCACCCCTCCACTTT. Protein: CATSRETGTYRDSPLHF.

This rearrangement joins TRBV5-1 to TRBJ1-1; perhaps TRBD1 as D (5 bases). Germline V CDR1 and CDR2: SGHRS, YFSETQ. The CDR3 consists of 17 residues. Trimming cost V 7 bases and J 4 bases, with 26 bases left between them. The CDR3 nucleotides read TGCGCCAGCGTTGATGGACCAGGGAGTATAGTAGGCACTGAAGCTTTCTTT. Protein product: CASVDGPGSIVGTEAFF.

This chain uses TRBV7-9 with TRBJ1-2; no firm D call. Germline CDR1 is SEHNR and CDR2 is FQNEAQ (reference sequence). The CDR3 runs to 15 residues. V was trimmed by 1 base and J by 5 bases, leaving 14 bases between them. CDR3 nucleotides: TGTGCCAGCAGCTTAGTGGGTCAGGCAGCTTATGGCTACACCTTC. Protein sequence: CASSLVGQAAYGYTF.

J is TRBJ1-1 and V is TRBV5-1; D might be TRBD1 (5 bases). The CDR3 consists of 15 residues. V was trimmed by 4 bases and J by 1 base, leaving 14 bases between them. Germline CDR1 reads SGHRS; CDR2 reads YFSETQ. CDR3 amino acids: CASSLTGTSNTEAFF. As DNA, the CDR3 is TGCGCCAGCAGCCTAACCGGGACCTCGAACACTGAAGCTTTCTTT.

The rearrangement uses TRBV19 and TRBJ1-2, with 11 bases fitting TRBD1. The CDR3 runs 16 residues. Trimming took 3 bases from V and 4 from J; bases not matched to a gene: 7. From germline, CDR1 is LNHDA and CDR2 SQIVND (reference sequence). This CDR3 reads CASSIAGTGGLYGYTF. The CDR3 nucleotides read TGTGCCAGTAGTATTGCCGGGACAGGGGGACTCTATGGCTACACCTTC.

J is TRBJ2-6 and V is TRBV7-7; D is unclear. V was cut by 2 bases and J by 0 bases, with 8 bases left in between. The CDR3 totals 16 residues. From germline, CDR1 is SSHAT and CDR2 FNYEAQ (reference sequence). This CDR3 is CASSLRQNSGANVLTF. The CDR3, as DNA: TGTGCCAGCAGCTTACGGCAAAACTCTGGGGCCAACGTCCTGACTTTC.

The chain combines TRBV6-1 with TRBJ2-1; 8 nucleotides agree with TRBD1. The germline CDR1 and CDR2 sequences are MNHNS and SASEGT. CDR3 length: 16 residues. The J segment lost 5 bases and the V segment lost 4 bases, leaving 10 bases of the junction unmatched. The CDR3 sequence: CASSGTGTGHNNEQFF. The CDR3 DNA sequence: TGTGCCAGCAGTGGAACCGGGACAGGCCATAACAATGAGCAGTTCTTC.

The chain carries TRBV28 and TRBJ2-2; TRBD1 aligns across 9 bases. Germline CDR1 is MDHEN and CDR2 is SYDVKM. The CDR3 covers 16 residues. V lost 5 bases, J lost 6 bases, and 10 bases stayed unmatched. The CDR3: CASSPPGTGLAGELFF. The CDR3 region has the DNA TGTGCCAGCAGTCCCCCGGGGACAGGGCTCGCCGGGGAGCTGTTTTTT.

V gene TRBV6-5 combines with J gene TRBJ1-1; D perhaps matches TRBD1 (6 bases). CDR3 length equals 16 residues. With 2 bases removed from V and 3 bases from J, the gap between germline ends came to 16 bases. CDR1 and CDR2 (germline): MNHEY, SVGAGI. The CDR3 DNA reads TGTGCCAGCAGTTACGGGGGGCGTCTAGGGGACACTGAAGCTTTCTTT. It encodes CASSYGGRLGDTEAFF.

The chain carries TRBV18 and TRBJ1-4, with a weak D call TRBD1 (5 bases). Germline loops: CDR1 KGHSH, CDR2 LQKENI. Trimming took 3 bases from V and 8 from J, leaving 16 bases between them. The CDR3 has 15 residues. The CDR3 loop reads CASSPRDPYGEKLFF. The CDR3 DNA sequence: TGTGCCAGCTCACCCCGGGACCCCTATGGCGAAAAACTGTTTTTT. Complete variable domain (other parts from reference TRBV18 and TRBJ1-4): NAGVMQNPRHLVRRRGQEARLRCSPMKGHSHVYWYRQLPEEGLKFMVYLQKENIIDESGMPKERFSAEFPKEGPSILRIQQVVRGDSAAYFCASSPRDPYGEKLFFGSGTQLSVL.

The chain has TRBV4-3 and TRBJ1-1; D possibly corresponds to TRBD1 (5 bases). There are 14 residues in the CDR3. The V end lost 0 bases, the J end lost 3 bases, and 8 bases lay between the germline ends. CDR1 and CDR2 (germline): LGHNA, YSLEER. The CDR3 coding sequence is TGCGCCAGCAGCCAAGACCGGGACCACACTGAAGCTTTCTTT. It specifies CASSQDRDHTEAFF.

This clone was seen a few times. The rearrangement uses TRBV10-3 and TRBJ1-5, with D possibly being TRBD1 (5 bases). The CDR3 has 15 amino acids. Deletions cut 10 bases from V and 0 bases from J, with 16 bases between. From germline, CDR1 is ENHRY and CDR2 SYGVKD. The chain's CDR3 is CATKGRDGSNQPQHF. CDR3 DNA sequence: TGTGCCACCAAGGGACGGGACGGTAGCAATCAGCCCCAGCATTTT.

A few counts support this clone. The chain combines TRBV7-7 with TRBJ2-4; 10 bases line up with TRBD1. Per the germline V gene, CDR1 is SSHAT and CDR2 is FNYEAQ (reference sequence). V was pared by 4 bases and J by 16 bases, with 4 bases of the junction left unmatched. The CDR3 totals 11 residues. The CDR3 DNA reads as TGTGCCAGCAGCTCCGGGACAGGGGCTTACTTC. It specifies CASSSGTGAYF. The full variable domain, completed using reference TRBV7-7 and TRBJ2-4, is GAGVSQSPRYKVTKRGQDVTLRCDPISSHATLYWYQQALGQGPEFLTYFNYEAQPDKSGLPSDRFSAERPEGSISTLTIQRTEQRDSAMYRCASSSGTGAYFGAGTRLSVL.

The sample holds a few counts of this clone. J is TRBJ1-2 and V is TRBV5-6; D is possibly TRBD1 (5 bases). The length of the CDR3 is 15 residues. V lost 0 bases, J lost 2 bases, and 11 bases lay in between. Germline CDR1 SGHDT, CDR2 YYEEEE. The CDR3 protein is CASSLGAGGNYGYTF. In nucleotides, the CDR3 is TGTGCCAGCAGCTTGGGGGCTGGGGGGAACTATGGCTACACCTTC.

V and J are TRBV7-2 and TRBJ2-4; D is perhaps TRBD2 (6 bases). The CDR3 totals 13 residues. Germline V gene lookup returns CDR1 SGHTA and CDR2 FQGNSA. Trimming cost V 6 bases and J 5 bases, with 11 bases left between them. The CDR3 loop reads CASRQTGENIQYF. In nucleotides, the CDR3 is TGTGCCAGCAGACAAACGGGGGAAAACATTCAGTACTTC.

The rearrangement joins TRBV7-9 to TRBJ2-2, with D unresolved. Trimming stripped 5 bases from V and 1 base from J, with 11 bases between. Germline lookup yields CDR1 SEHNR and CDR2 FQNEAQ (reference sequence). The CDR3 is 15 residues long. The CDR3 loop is CASSPAEWNTGELFF. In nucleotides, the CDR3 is TGTGCCAGCAGCCCCGCCGAGTGGAACACCGGGGAGCTGTTTTTT.

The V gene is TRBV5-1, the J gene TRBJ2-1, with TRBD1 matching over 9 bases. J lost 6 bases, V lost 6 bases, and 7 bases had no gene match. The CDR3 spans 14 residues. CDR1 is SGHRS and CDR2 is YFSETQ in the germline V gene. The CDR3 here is CASNVQGASNEQFF. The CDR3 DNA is TGCGCCAGCAACGTACAGGGGGCGTCCAATGAGCAGTTCTTC. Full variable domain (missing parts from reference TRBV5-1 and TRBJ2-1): KAGVTQTPRYLIKTRGQQVTLSCSPISGHRSVSWYQQTPGQGLQFLFEYFSETQRNKGNFPGRFSGRQFSNSRSEMNVSTLELGDSALYLCASNVQGASNEQFFGPGTRLTVL.

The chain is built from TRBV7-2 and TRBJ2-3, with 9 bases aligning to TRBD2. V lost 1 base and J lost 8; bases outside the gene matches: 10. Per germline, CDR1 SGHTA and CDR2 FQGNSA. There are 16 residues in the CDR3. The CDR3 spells CASSLGLAGATGTQYF. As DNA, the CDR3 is TGTGCCAGCAGCTTAGGATTAGCGGGGGCAACGGGTACGCAGTATTTT.

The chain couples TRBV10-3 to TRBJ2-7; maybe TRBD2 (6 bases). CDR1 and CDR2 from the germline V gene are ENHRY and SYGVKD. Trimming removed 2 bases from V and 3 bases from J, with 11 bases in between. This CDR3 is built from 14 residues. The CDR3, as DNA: TGTGCCATCAGTGAGGGTTCCGGGGGCTACGAGCAGTACTTC. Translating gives CAISEGSGGYEQYF.

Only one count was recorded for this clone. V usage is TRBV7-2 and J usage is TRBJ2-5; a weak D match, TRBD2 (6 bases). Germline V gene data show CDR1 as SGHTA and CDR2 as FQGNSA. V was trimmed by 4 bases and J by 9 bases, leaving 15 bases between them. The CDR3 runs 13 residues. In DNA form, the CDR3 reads TGTGCCAGCAGCTCGGGGCCTTCGGGGGCCCAGTACTTC. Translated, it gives CASSSGPSGAQYF.

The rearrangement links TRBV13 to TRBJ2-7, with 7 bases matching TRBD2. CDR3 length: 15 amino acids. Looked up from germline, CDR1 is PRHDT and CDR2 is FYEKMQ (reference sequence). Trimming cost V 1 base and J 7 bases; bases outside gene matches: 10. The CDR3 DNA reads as TGTGCCAGCAGCTTAGAGGGAGGGATGAACGTGGAGCAGTACTTC. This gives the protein CASSLEGGMNVEQYF.